The 22 T cell receptor beta chains listed next were all sequenced from one sample in a study of response to subunit inactivated influenza vaccine. TCRdb called the RT-PCR reads again in MiXCR, with one record for every CDR3 protein. Among about 570,000 distinct CDR3 sequences listed, approximately 12% were seen once. The sequences come from PBMCs from blood, collected on the day of vaccination. These receptor sequences come from a man aged 45-65 years who received an inactivated influenza vaccine.

The V gene is TRBV5-1, the J gene TRBJ1-1; D remains unclear. The CDR3 is 12 residues long. Trimming stripped 1 base from V and 11 bases from J, with 12 bases between. The germline CDR1 and CDR2 sequences are SGHRS and YFSETQ. CDR3 loop: CASSLPGSDAFF. The CDR3 DNA is TGCGCCAGCAGCTTGCCGGGCAGCGACGCTTTCTTT.

The chain recombines TRBV27 with TRBJ2-2, with a possible D match to TRBD1 (6 bases). CDR1 is MNHEY and CDR2 is SMNVEV in the germline V gene (reference sequence). The CDR3 covers 14 residues. The V gene lost 7 bases and the J gene lost 1 base, with 10 bases spanning the gap. DNA for the CDR3: TGTGCCAGCATAGGACAGATGAACACCGGGGAGCTGTTTTTT. This encodes CASIGQMNTGELFF.

The chain joins TRBV6-1 to TRBJ2-3, with 8 bases aligning to TRBD1. Germline loops: CDR1 MNHNS, CDR2 SASEGT. The CDR3 contains 15 residues. Germline trimming cut 10 bases from V and 2 bases from J; bases unmatched to any gene: 11. CDR3 region: CATSDRGRVTDTQYF. DNA of the CDR3: TGTGCCACCTCAGACAGGGGACGAGTCACAGATACGCAGTATTTT.

This clonotype was counted only a few times. This chain links TRBV3-1 with TRBJ2-6, with D unresolved. Germline CDR1 and CDR2: LGHDT and YNNKEL (reference sequence). CDR3 size: 14 residues. V was shortened by 4 bases and J by 2 bases, with 6 bases between the two germline ends. The CDR3 DNA follows: TGTGCCAGCAGCCGACTCACTGGGGCCAACGTCCTGACTTTC. Encoded protein: CASSRLTGANVLTF.

V and J are TRBV15 and TRBJ2-5; TRBD2 matches 8 bases. V trimming: 1 base; J trimming: 4 bases; junction bases outside the gene matches: 8. The germline V gene encodes CDR1 LNHNV and CDR2 YYDKDF (reference sequence). The CDR3 sequence is 16 residues long. CDR3 residues: CATSRGSAGGIETQYF. DNA for the CDR3: TGTGCCACCAGCAGAGGGTCTGCGGGGGGTATAGAGACCCAGTACTTC.

This clonotype was recorded a few times. This chain joins TRBV30 and TRBJ1-5, with 10 bases identical to TRBD1. The germline gives CDR1 GTSNPN, CDR2 SVGIG (reference sequence). The CDR3 covers 15 residues. V was clipped by 2 bases and J by 6 bases; unmatched bases: 7. The CDR3 region is CAWSPGQGRFQPQHF. In nucleotides, the CDR3 is TGTGCCTGGAGTCCGGGACAGGGGAGATTTCAGCCCCAGCATTTT.

This clonotype was counted a few times. The V call is TRBV5-1, the J call TRBJ2-5; TRBD1 might be the D (6 bases). Trimming pared 4 bases from V and 0 bases from J, leaving 19 bases between. The germline V gene encodes CDR1 SGHRS and CDR2 YFSETQ. The CDR3 is 17 amino acids. The CDR3 DNA reads as TGCGCCAGCAGCACAGAACAGGGCTGGGCAGACCAAGAGACCCAGTACTTC. This encodes CASSTEQGWADQETQYF.

The chain links TRBV2 to TRBJ2-7; 8 bases are shared with TRBD1. Trimming took 9 bases from V and 5 from J; bases not matched to a gene: 3. Germline V gene data show CDR1 as SNHLY and CDR2 as FYNNEI. There are 11 residues in the CDR3. CDR3 nucleotides: TGTGCCAGTCAACAGGGGGACGAGCAGTACTTC. Translating it yields CASQQGDEQYF. The full variable domain, completed using reference TRBV2 and TRBJ2-7, is EPEVTQTPSHQVTQMGQEVILRCVPISNHLYFYWYRQILGQKVEFLVSFYNNEISEKSEIFDDQFSVERPDGSNFTLKIRSTKLEDSAMYFCASQQGDEQYFGPGTRLTVT.

V usage is TRBV20-1 and J usage is TRBJ2-1, with D possibly being TRBD1 (5 bases). This CDR3 has 17 amino acids. V was clipped by 6 bases and J by 7 bases, with 28 bases between them. Germline V lookup: CDR1 DFQATT, CDR2 SNEGSKA (reference sequence). The CDR3 DNA sequence: TGCAGTGCCGACCCAATGGACACTCAACGGGCACTGAATGAGCAGTTCTTC. It translates to CSADPMDTQRALNEQFF.

This clonotype was detected a few times. The V gene is TRBV6-2 or TRBV6-3, the J gene TRBJ1-6; weak D call: TRBD1 (5 bases). This CDR3 comprises 16 residues. V lost 7 bases and J lost 3, with 16 bases in between. CDR1 MNHEY and CDR2 SVGEGT come from the germline V gene. CDR3 DNA: TGTGCCAGCATCTCAGGAAGGGGATTCTATAATTCACCCCTCCACTTT. It specifies CASISGRGFYNSPLHF.

The V call is TRBV7-8, the J call TRBJ2-3; 10 bases fit TRBD2. Unmatched junction bases numbered 9, after V lost 6 bases and J lost 3 bases. This CDR3 region has 16 residues. Germline V gene data show CDR1 as SGHVS and CDR2 as FQNEAQ. The CDR3 region is CASSSKLAGLTDTQYF. The CDR3 DNA reads as TGTGCCAGCAGTTCCAAACTAGCGGGGCTTACAGATACGCAGTATTTT.

This clonotype was found a few times. V and J are TRBV7-9 and TRBJ2-3; D is perhaps TRBD2 (6 bases). V was shortened by 1 base and J by 8 bases, with 10 bases between the two germline ends. This CDR3 is 13 amino acids long. Germline V lookup: CDR1 SEHNR, CDR2 FQNEAQ (reference sequence). In DNA form, the CDR3 reads TGTGCCAGCAGCTTAGGCCCAGCGGGTACGCAGTATTTT. Residues: CASSLGPAGTQYF.

The chain joins TRBV5-1 to TRBJ2-1; TRBD1 is a possible D gene (7 bases). The CDR3 has 16 amino acids. V lost 0 bases and J lost 7, with 17 bases in between. Germline values: CDR1 SGHRS, CDR2 YFSETQ. For the CDR3, the DNA is TGCGCCAGCAGCTTGGGACCCTACAGGGGAGGTAATGAGCAGTTCTTC. Translating it yields CASSLGPYRGGNEQFF.

The chain links TRBV5-5 to TRBJ1-5; D may be TRBD1 (5 bases). Trimming left V 4 bases short and J 3 bases short, with 17 bases between. Germline-derived CDR1 and CDR2 are SGHKS and YYEKEE (reference sequence). The CDR3 runs 16 residues. In DNA, the CDR3 is TGTGCCAGCAGCCGGGAGGCGGGACCCCTCAATCAGCCCCAGCATTTT. The encoded protein is CASSREAGPLNQPQHF.

The chain has TRBV11-1 and TRBJ2-1; no clear D gene. Per germline, CDR1 SGHAT and CDR2 FQDESV (reference sequence). Trimming removed 3 bases at V and 4 bases at J, with 13 bases between. The CDR3 has 15 residues. The CDR3 nucleotides read TGTGCCAGCAGCTTCGATCAGGCAGAATACAATGAGCAGTTCTTC. It specifies CASSFDQAEYNEQFF. The full variable domain, completed using reference TRBV11-1 and TRBJ2-1, is EAEVAQSPRYKITEKSQAVAFWCDPISGHATLYWYRQILGQGPELLVQFQDESVVDDSQLPKDRFSAERLKGVDSTLKIQPAELGDSAMYLCASSFDQAEYNEQFFGPGTRLTVL.

The chain links TRBV5-1 to TRBJ2-7; either TRBD1 or TRBD2 may fit D (6 bases each). Germline loops: CDR1 SGHRS, CDR2 YFSETQ. The length of the CDR3 is 16 residues. Trimming took off 5 bases at V and 2 bases at J, with 20 bases between the two ends. In DNA form, the CDR3 reads TGCGCCAGCAGAGGGGTAGGGGGGAATCTCACCTACGAGCAGTACTTC. As protein: CASRGVGGNLTYEQYF.

The chain has TRBV3-1 and TRBJ2-7, with D perhaps TRBD1 (5 bases). This CDR3 contains 14 residues. V dropped 0 bases and J dropped 7 bases, with 13 bases sitting between them. Germline CDR1 LGHDT, CDR2 YNNKEL (reference sequence). This chain's CDR3 is CASSQETALGEQYF. CDR3 sequence (DNA): TGTGCCAGCAGCCAAGAGACAGCCCTGGGAGAGCAGTACTTC.

At least ten counts were recorded for this clonotype. V and J are TRBV25-1 and TRBJ1-6; no clear D gene. Germline lookup yields CDR1 MGHDK and CDR2 SYGVNS. This CDR3 is built from 14 residues. V shed 1 base and J shed 10 bases, with 11 bases lying between them. CDR3 amino acids: CASSESGYASPLHF. For the CDR3, the DNA is TGTGCCAGCAGTGAATCGGGGTATGCGTCACCCCTCCACTTT.

This clonotype was recorded many times. The V gene is TRBV28, the J gene TRBJ2-7; the match to TRBD1 covers 11 bases. With 3 bases clipped from V and 4 bases from J, the junction kept 5 bases outside the gene matches. Germline CDR1 is MDHEN and CDR2 is SYDVKM. CDR3 length: 15 residues. The CDR3 loop reads CASSFGTGGWYEQYF. CDR3 coding DNA: TGTGCCAGCAGTTTCGGGACAGGGGGATGGTACGAGCAGTACTTC. The whole variable domain, filled in from reference TRBV28 and TRBJ2-7, reads DVKVTQSSRYLVKRTGEKVFLECVQDMDHENMFWYRQDPGLGLRLIYFSYDVKMKEKGDIPEGYSVSREKKERFSLILESASTNQTSMYLCASSFGTGGWYEQYFGPGTRLTVT.

In this sample, this clonotype turned up a few times. The chain joins TRBV5-1 to TRBJ2-7; 11 nucleotides align to TRBD1. V lost 3 bases and J lost 1; bases outside the gene matches: 3. Germline CDR1 and CDR2: SGHRS and YFSETQ. This CDR3 has 15 residues. CDR3 amino acids: CASSWTGGASYEQYF. DNA of the CDR3: TGCGCCAGCAGCTGGACAGGGGGCGCATCCTACGAGCAGTACTTC.

This clonotype was picked up many times. This chain uses TRBV12-3 or TRBV12-4 with TRBJ2-1; tentatively, D is TRBD2 (6 bases). This CDR3 spans 11 amino acids. V lost 6 bases and J 9 bases, leaving 9 bases between the germline ends. In nucleotides, the CDR3 is TGTGCCAGCAGGTCGGGACTTGAGCAGTTCTTC. Translating gives CASRSGLEQFF.

This clonotype was counted a few times. V is TRBV5-5 and J is TRBJ1-2; 7 positions agree with TRBD1. Per the germline V gene, CDR1 is SGHKS and CDR2 is YYEKEE (reference sequence). The CDR3 runs 15 residues. Trimming took 2 bases from V and 4 from J; bases not matched to a gene: 8. This CDR3 reads CASSFGRGQGYGYTF. The CDR3 coding sequence is TGTGCCAGCAGCTTCGGTAGGGGGCAGGGCTATGGCTACACCTTC.